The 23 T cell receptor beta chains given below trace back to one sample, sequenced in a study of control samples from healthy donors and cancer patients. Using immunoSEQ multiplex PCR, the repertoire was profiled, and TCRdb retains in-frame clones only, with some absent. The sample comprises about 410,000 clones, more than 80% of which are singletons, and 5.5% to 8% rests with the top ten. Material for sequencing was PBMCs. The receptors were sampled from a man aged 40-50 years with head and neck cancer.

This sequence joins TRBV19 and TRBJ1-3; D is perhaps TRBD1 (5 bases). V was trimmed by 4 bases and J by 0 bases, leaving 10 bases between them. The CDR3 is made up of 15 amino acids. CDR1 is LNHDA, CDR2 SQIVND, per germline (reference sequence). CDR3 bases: TGTGCCAGTAGTACCGGGACGGACTCTGGAAACACCATATATTTT. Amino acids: CASSTGTDSGNTIYF.

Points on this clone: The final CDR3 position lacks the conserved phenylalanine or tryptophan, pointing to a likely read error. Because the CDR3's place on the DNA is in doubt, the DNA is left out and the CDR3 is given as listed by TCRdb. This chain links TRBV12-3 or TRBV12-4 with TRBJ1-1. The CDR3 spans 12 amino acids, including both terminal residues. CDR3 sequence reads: CASRDGGSPSTL.

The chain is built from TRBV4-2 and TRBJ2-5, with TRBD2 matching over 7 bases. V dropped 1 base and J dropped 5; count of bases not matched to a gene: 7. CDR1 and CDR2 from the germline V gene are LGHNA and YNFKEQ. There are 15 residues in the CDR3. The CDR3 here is CASSQALGGSETQYF. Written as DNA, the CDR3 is TGTGCCAGCAGCCAAGCCTTGGGGGGGTCGGAGACCCAGTACTTC.

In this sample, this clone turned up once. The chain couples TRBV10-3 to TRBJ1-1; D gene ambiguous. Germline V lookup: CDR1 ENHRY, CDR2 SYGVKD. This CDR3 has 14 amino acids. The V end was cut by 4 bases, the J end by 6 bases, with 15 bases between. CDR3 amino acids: CAISVEGGIAEAFF. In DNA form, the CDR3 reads TGTGCCATCAGTGTTGAGGGAGGGATCGCTGAAGCTTTCTTT.

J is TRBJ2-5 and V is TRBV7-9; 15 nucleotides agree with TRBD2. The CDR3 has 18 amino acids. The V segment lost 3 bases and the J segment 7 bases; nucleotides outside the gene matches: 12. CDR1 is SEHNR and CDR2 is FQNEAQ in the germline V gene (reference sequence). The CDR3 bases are TGTGCCAGCAGCTTTTATGGACTAGCGGGAGGGCCGGGAACGACCCAGTACTTC. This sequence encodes CASSFYGLAGGPGTTQYF.

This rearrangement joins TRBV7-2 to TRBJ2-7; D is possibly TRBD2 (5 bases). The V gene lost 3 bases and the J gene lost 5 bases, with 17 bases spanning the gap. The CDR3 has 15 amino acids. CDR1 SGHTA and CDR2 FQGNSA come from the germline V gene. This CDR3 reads CASSFPGNPQDEQYF. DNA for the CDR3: TGTGCCAGCAGCTTCCCCGGGAACCCGCAAGACGAGCAGTACTTC.

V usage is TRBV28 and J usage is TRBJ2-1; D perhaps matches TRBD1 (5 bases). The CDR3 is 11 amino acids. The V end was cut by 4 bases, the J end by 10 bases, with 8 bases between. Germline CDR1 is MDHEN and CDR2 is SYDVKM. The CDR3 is CASSSRTEQFF. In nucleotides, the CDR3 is TGTGCCAGCAGTTCTAGGACAGAGCAGTTCTTC.

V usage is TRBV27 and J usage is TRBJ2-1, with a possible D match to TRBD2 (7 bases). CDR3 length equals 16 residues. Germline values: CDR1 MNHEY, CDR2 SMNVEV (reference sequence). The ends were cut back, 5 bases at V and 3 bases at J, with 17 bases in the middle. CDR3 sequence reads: CASSLSRGAIYNEQFF. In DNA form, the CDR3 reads TGTGCCAGCAGTCTCTCCCGGGGGGCTATCTACAATGAGCAGTTCTTC.

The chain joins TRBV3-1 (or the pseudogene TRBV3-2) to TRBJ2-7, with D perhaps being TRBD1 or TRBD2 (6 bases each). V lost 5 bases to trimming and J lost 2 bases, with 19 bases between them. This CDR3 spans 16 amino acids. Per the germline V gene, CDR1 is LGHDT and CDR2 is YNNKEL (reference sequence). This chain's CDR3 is CASSALNRAGTYEQYF. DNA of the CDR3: TGTGCCAGCAGCGCTCTAAACAGGGCGGGAACCTACGAGCAGTACTTC.

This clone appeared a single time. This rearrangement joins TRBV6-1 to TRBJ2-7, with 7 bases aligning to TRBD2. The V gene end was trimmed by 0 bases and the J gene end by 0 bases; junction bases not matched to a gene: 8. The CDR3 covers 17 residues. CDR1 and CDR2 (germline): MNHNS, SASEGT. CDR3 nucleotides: TGTGCCAGCAGTGAAGCGCGGGGGAAGCTTACCTCCTACGAGCAGTACTTC. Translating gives CASSEARGKLTSYEQYF.

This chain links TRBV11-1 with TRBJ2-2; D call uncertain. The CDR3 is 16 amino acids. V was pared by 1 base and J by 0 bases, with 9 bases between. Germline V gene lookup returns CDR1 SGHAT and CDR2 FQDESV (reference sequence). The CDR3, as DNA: TGTGCCAGCAGCTTAGACGGTCCCGCGAACACCGGGGAGCTGTTTTTT. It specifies CASSLDGPANTGELFF. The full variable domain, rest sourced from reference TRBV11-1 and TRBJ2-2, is EAEVAQSPRYKITEKSQAVAFWCDPISGHATLYWYRQILGQGPELLVQFQDESVVDDSQLPKDRFSAERLKGVDSTLKIQPAELGDSAMYLCASSLDGPANTGELFFGEGSRLTVL.

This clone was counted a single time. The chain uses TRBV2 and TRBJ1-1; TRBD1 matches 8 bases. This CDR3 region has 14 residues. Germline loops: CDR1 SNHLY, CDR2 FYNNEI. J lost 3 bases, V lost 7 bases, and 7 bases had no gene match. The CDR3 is CASTLGQGHTEAFF. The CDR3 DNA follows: TGTGCCAGCACCCTTGGACAGGGCCACACTGAAGCTTTCTTT.

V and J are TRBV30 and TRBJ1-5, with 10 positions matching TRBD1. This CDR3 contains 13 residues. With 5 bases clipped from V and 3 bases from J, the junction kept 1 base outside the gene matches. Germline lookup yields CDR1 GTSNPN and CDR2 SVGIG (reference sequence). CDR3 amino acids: CAWGTGDNQPQHF. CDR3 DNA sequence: TGTGCCTGGGGGACAGGGGACAATCAGCCCCAGCATTTT.

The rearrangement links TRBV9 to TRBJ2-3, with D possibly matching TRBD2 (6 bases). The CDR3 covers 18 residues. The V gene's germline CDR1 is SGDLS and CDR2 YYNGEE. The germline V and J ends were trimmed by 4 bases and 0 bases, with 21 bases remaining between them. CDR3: CASSHGGLETDSTDTQYF. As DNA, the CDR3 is TGTGCCAGCAGCCACGGAGGGCTTGAGACTGATAGCACAGATACGCAGTATTTT.

CDR3 residues: CASRVGLAGYEQYF. CDR3 in DNA: TGTGCCAGCAGGGTGGGACTAGCGGGGTACGAGCAGTACTTC. This chain connects TRBV6-5 to TRBJ2-7, with 13 bases fitting TRBD2. CDR3 length equals 14 residues. The V segment lost 6 bases and the J segment 4 bases; nucleotides outside the gene matches: 3. In germline, CDR1 is MNHEY, CDR2 SVGAGI.

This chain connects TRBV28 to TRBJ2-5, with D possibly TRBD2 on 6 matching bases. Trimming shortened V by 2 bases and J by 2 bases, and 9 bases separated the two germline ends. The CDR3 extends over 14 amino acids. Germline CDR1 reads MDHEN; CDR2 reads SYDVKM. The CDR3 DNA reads TGTGCCAGCAGTTTAAGTGGGACTCAAGAGACCCAGTACTTC. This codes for CASSLSGTQETQYF. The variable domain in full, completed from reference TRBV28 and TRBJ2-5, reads DVKVTQSSRYLVKRTGEKVFLECVQDMDHENMFWYRQDPGLGLRLIYFSYDVKMKEKGDIPEGYSVSREKKERFSLILESASTNQTSMYLCASSLSGTQETQYFGPGTRLLVL.

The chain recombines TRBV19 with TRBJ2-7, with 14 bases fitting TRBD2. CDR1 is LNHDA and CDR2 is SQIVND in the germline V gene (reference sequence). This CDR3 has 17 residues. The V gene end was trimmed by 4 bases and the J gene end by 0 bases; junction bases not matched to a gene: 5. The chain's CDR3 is CASSRAGTSGSSYEQYF. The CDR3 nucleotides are TGTGCCAGTAGTAGGGCCGGGACTAGCGGGAGCTCCTACGAGCAGTACTTC.

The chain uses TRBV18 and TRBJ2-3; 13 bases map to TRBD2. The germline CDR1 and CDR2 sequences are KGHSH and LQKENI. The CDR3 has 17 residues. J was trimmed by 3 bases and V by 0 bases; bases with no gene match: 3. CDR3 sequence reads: CASSPPTSGGGTDTQYF. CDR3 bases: TGTGCCAGCTCACCACCCACTAGCGGGGGGGGAACAGATACGCAGTATTTT.

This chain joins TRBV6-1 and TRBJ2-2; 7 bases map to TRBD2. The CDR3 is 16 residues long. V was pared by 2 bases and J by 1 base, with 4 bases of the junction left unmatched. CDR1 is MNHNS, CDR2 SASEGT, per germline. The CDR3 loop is CASSEFVAGNTGELFF. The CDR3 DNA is TGTGCCAGCAGTGAATTCGTAGCGGGGAACACCGGGGAGCTGTTTTTT.

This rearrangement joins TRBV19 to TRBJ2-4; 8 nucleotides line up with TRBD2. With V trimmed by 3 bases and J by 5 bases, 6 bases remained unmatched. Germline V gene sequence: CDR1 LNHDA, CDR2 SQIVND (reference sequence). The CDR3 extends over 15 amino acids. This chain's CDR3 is CASSMTGGPQNIQYF. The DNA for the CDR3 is TGTGCCAGTAGTATGACGGGGGGGCCTCAAAACATTCAGTACTTC.

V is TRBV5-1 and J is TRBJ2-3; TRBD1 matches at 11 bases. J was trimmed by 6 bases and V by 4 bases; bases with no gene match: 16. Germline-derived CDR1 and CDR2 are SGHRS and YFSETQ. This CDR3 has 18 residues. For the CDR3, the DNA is TGCGCCAGCAGCCGAGCCTCACAAGGACAGGGGGCGCGGGATACGCAGTATTTT. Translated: CASSRASQGQGARDTQYF. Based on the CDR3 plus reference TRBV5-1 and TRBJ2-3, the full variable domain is KAGVTQTPRYLIKTRGQQVTLSCSPISGHRSVSWYQQTPGQGLQFLFEYFSETQRNKGNFPGRFSGRQFSNSRSEMNVSTLELGDSALYLCASSRASQGQGARDTQYFGPGTRLTVL.

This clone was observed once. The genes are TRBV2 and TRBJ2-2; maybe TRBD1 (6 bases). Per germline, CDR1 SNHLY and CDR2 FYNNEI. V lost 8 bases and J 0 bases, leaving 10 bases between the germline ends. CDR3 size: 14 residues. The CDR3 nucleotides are TGTGCCAGCCAGGACAGTCCGAACACCGGGGAGCTGTTTTTT. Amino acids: CASQDSPNTGELFF.

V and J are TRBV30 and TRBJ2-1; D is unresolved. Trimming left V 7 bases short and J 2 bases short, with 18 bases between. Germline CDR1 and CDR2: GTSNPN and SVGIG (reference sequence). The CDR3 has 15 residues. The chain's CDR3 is CASLNPGPPYNEQFF. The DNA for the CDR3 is TGTGCCTCCCTAAACCCCGGGCCTCCCTACAATGAGCAGTTCTTC.